Listed below are T cell receptor beta chains from one sample, sequenced in a study of PD-1 blockade in mismatch repair-deficient tumors. Produced via immunoSEQ multiplex PCR; TCRdb's table is partial and in-frame only. The table includes some 50,000 clones, approximately 80% detected once. Material: PBMCs, obtained before pembrolizumab treatment. These receptors were collected from an adult with mismatch repair-deficient cancer. Both conserved end residues are part of each CDR3. D genes are given only for firm matches. Where a row states a size, it is once, few, many or the class of an expanded clone; other rows omit it.

d_call	clone_size	v_call	j_call	cdr3_nt	cdr3_aa
TRBD1	-	TRBV18	TRBJ1-1	TGTGCCAGCTCACCTCTATTGGGGACAGGGATCCCTGAAGCTTTCTTT	CASSPLLGTGIPEAFF
-	-	TRBV7-2	TRBJ2-3	TGTGCCAGCAGCTTATTACATAGCACAGATACGCAGTATTTT	CASSLLHSTDTQYF
-	-	TRBV5-1	TRBJ1-1	TGCGCCAGCAGCTTGGGGACAGTAGAAGGCACTGAAGCTTTCTTT	CASSLGTVEGTEAFF
-	medium-sized	TRBV10-3	TRBJ2-7	TGTGCCACCAGCCCGGACGAGACCCACGAGCAGTACTTC	CATSPDETHEQYF
-	-	TRBV15	TRBJ1-2	TGTGCCACCAGCGGGGGCTTGAAGGCAGGGCATGCCTATGGCTACACCTTC	CATSGGLKAGHAYGYTF
TRBD1	-	TRBV6-1	TRBJ2-1	TGTGCCAGCAGTGAATACGGGACAGGGGTTTACAATGAGCAGTTCTTC	CASSEYGTGVYNEQFF
-	-	TRBV10-3	TRBJ1-2	TGTGCCATCAGTGGTAACACTAACTATGGCTACACCTTC	CAISGNTNYGYTF
TRBD2	-	TRBV2	TRBJ2-1	TGTGCCTCTTCGGAGGGAGGGCCTAAGGATGAGCAGTTCTTC	CASSEGGPKDEQFF
-	-	TRBV25-1	TRBJ2-2	TGTGCCAGTTCAATCGACCGAACTTCGAACACCGGGGAGCTGTTTTTT	CASSIDRTSNTGELFF
-	-	TRBV7-8	TRBJ2-7	TGTGCCAGCAGCTTAGCGCGGGAACAGTCCTACGAGCAGTACTTC	CASSLAREQSYEQYF
-	-	TRBV19	TRBJ2-1	TGTGCCAGTAGTAGGCGGGATCTGGATGAGCAGTTCTTC	CASSRRDLDEQFF
-	-	TRBV5-4	TRBJ2-7	TGTGCCAGCTCCCGGGGGTTCGCCTACGAGCAGTACTTC	CASSRGFAYEQYF
-	-	TRBV19	TRBJ2-7	TGTGCCAGTAGATCCGGCGAAAAGCAGTACTTC	CASRSGEKQYF
TRBD2	-	TRBV4-1	TRBJ2-4	TGCGCCAGCAGCCCCGCCGGGACTAGCGGGAGAAACATTCAGTACTTC	CASSPAGTSGRNIQYF
-	once	TRBV30	TRBJ1-1	TGTGCCTGGGAATCGGCTGCTAACACTGAAGCTTTCTTT	CAWESAANTEAFF
TRBD1	-	TRBV6-5	TRBJ2-5	TGTGCCAGCAGTTACTCGACAGGGACGGGAGAGACCCAGTACTTC	CASSYSTGTGETQYF
-	-	TRBV9	TRBJ2-3	TGTGCCAGCAGCGCGACGACTGCTAGCACAGATACGCAGTATTTT	CASSATTASTDTQYF
-	-	TRBV11-2	TRBJ2-7	TGTGCCAGCACCACCGGGATCGGGCCCTACGAGCAGTACTTC	CASTTGIGPYEQYF
-	few	TRBV27	TRBJ2-7	TGTGCCAGCAGTTCCCGACCGGGAGTTCCTTACGAGCAGTACTTC	CASSSRPGVPYEQYF
TRBD2	-	TRBV11-3	TRBJ2-1	TGTGCCAGCAGGGCGAGAGGGCGGGAGGGCGAGCAGTTCTTC	CASRARGREGEQFF
TRBD2	-	TRBV27	TRBJ2-7	TGTGCCAGCAGTTTAGCGGGAGGTCTTGGGTACTACGAGCAGTACTTC	CASSLAGGLGYYEQYF
-	-	TRBV4-1	TRBJ1-2	TGCGCCAGCAGCCAAGAGGTAGCGGGGACGGTCGGCTACACCTTC	CASSQEVAGTVGYTF
TRBD2	-	TRBV7-8	TRBJ2-7	TGTGCCAGCAGCTTTGGCGGGAGGGGATGGGACGAGCAGTACTTC	CASSFGGRGWDEQYF
-	once	TRBV6-5	TRBJ1-2	TGTGCCAGCAGTGCGCCGGGGGCAGCTAACTATGGCTACACCTTC	CASSAPGAANYGYTF
-	-	TRBV9	TRBJ2-2	TGTGCCAGCACCGCCGGGAGACGGGACACCGGGGAGCTGTTTTTT	CASTAGRRDTGELFF
-	-	TRBV12-5	TRBJ1-2	TGTGCTAGTGGTTGGGACAACAACCGAAACTATGGCTACACCTTC	CASGWDNNRNYGYTF
-	-	TRBV28	TRBJ2-1	TGTGCCAGCAGTCCCAGTCAGGGGGAGGGATACAATGAGCAGTTCTTC	CASSPSQGEGYNEQFF
-	-	TRBV6-5	TRBJ2-1	TGTGCCAGCAGCTCTCCGGAAATCGAGCAGTTCTTC	CASSSPEIEQFF
TRBD1	few	TRBV6-1	TRBJ1-5	TGTGCCAGCAGTAAAGAACAGGGGGTGCCCCAGCATTTT	CASSKEQGVPQHF
TRBD2	-	TRBV15	TRBJ2-1	TGTGCCACCAGCAGCGGAGTTATAGCGGGTCTTTACAATGAGCAGTTCTTC	CATSSGVIAGLYNEQFF
-	once	TRBV6-1	TRBJ1-3	TGTGCCAGCAGTGAGCTACACGGAGGAAACACCATATATTTT	CASSELHGGNTIYF
TRBD2	-	TRBV6-1	TRBJ2-7	TGTGCCAGTGGGGCTAGCGGGACCTACGAGCAGTACTTC	CASGASGTYEQYF
TRBD2	-	TRBV18	TRBJ2-1	TGTGCCAGCTCTCTACTAGCGGGAGCTTTGAATGAGCAGTTCTTC	CASSLLAGALNEQFF
TRBD2	-	TRBV5-1	TRBJ2-5	TGCGCCAGCAGCTTGGCGGCTAGCGGGAGGGCCGTAGAGACCCAGTACTTC	CASSLAASGRAVETQYF
-	few	TRBV9	TRBJ2-3	TGTGCCAGCAGCCCAGGGGTCGGCAGATTAAAAGATACGCAGTATTTT	CASSPGVGRLKDTQYF
TRBD2	-	TRBV5-4	TRBJ2-5	TGTGCCAGCAGCACACTCACTAGCGGGACTCAAGAGACCCAGTACTTC	CASSTLTSGTQETQYF
TRBD2	-	TRBV6-5	TRBJ2-1	TGTGCCAGCAGTTCAAGCGGGAGGGCCAAGTTCTTC	CASSSSGRAKFF
-	few	TRBV12-5	TRBJ2-5	TGTGCTAGTGGTTTGACACCAAGGACCCAGTACTTC	CASGLTPRTQYF
-	-	TRBV19	TRBJ2-2	TGTGCCAGTAGCACCGGGGGGCGAACCGGGGAGCTGTTTTTT	CASSTGGRTGELFF
-	-	TRBV30	TRBJ2-1	TGTGCCTGGAGGAGGCCGGGCTACAATGAGCAGTTCTTC	CAWRRPGYNEQFF
-	-	TRBV15	TRBJ2-2	TGTGCCACCAGCAGAGTTCGGGATAGCGCCGGGGAGCTGTTTTTT	CATSRVRDSAGELFF
-	-	TRBV7-7	TRBJ2-1	TGTGCTAGCAGCCCCCAGGGGGCTGCGGGAGTGAATGAGCAGTTCTTC	CASSPQGAAGVNEQFF
TRBD1	-	TRBV5-8	TRBJ1-2	TGTGCCAGCAGCGTCCGTGGGACAGGGGGCTTTGGCTACACCTTC	CASSVRGTGGFGYTF
TRBD1	-	TRBV19	TRBJ1-5	TGTGCCAGTAGATCCGGGACAGGGGGTTTGAGCAATCAGCCCCAGCATTTT	CASRSGTGGLSNQPQHF
-	once	TRBV19	TRBJ2-1	TGTGCCAGCACACTCGATACCGACAATGAGCAGTTCTTC	CASTLDTDNEQFF
-	-	TRBV6-1	TRBJ2-7	TGTGCCAGCAGTGGGCAGATTTACGAGCAGTACTTC	CASSGQIYEQYF
TRBD1	-	TRBV29-1	TRBJ2-3	TGCAGCGTGGCTACAGGGGCTAGCACAGATACGCAGTATTTT	CSVATGASTDTQYF
-	few	TRBV2	TRBJ1-2	TGTGCCAGCAGTGAACTGGGAACAGCTAACTATGGCTACACCTTC	CASSELGTANYGYTF
-	-	TRBV7-2	TRBJ1-1	TGTGCCAGCAGCTCTCACGCTGAAGCTTTCTTT	CASSSHAEAFF
-	-	TRBV11-3	TRBJ2-3	TGTGCCAGCAGCTTAGGGATGGCGGGAATTTCAGATACGCAGTATTTT	CASSLGMAGISDTQYF
-	-	TRBV5-1	TRBJ2-5	TGCGCCAGCAGCTTGGAGGGCAGGGGTATCGAGACCCAGTACTTC	CASSLEGRGIETQYF
TRBD2	-	TRBV10-3	TRBJ2-7	TGTGCCATCAGCGGGACTAGCGGGAGACCCTACGAGCAGTACTTC	CAISGTSGRPYEQYF
TRBD1	once	TRBV7-9	TRBJ2-7	TGTGCCAGCAGCTTAGGGGGGACAGATACCTACGAGCAGTACTTC	CASSLGGTDTYEQYF
-	-	TRBV10-3	TRBJ2-7	TGTGCCCTCGGGGTGGGATACGAGCAGTACTTC	CALGVGYEQYF
TRBD1	-	TRBV5-4	TRBJ1-4	TGTGCCAGCAGTTCCGCGGGACAGGGGATTGAAAAACTGTTTTTT	CASSSAGQGIEKLFF
-	-	TRBV29-1	TRBJ2-6	TGCAGCGTTGTCTGGGAAGCTGGGGCCAACGTCCTGACTTTC	CSVVWEAGANVLTF
TRBD1	-	TRBV7-7	TRBJ2-1	TGTGCTAGCAGCCACTCACAGGGGAATGAGCAGTTCTTC	CASSHSQGNEQFF
-	-	TRBV14	TRBJ1-1	TGTGCCAGCAGCCAAGAATGGCAGGGGAACACTGAAGCTTTCTTT	CASSQEWQGNTEAFF
-	-	TRBV19	TRBJ1-5	TGTGCCAGTAGTATATCGGCCGGGCGGGGGGCCCAGCGGCCCCAGCATTTT	CASSISAGRGAQRPQHF